The clone carrying this TCR beta chain came up many times. Its antigen is undetermined. The data derive from a study of response to subunit inactivated influenza vaccine. Germline-derived CDR1 and CDR2 are MNHEY and SMNVEV (reference sequence). Trimming took 1 base from V and 2 from J; bases not matched to a gene: 9. The length of the CDR3 is 18 residues. TCRdb ran MiXCR on the RT-PCR reads and lists one entry per CDR3 protein. There are 710,000 or so distinct CDR3 sequences in the sample; more than 15% occur only once, and roughly 10% lies in the top ten. Findings and limits, study-wide: A suggestion made by the authors is that each seasonal influenza vaccination recruits few new T cells.

Material: PBMCs from blood, obtained 12 days after vaccination. The TCR comes from a middle-aged man who received an inactivated influenza vaccine. The chain is built from TRBV27 and TRBJ2-3, with 10 bases matching TRBD1. For the CDR3, the DNA is TGTGCCAGCAGTTTATTTGGGGCGACAGGGGGCCTCACAGATACGCAGTATTTT. It translates to CASSLFGATGGLTDTQYF.